This record concerns one T cell receptor (beta chain) sequence. Its cognate antigen is unknown. Germline lookup yields CDR1 SGDLS and CDR2 YYNGEE. This CDR3 is built from 16 residues. Trimming removed 3 bases from V and 0 bases from J, with 12 bases in between. The data are from a study of T cells in narcolepsy. Study at large: Healthy controls were enrolled alongside patients with narcolepsy type 1 or type 2.

The study, taken as a whole, reports: Reportedly, autoreactive clonotypes were serially detected in patients' blood but not controls'. No autoreactive T cell clone sequences appeared in some memory CD4+ repertoires.

This table comes from immunoSEQ multiplex PCR, and its TCRdb copy is limited to in-frame clones, with some not included. The data contain nearly 35,000 clones, 65% to 85% of them singletons. The rearrangement joins TRBV9 to TRBJ1-4; the D is unclear. The source material was memory (CD45RA-) CD4+ T cells from blood. This clonotype was obtained from a human donor in good health. CDR3 protein: CASSGHRSSTNEKLFF. The CDR3 DNA reads as TGTGCCAGCAGCGGACACCGGTCTTCAACTAATGAAAAACTGTTTTTT.